This TCR beta chain is from a study of blood T cell repertoires in COVID-19. Here immunoSEQ multiplex PCR was the method, and the copy in TCRdb shows in-frame clones only, minus some. This sample has fewer than 350,000 clones, with around 90% found just once. This TCR was recovered from a woman between 40 and 50 years old with acute COVID-19. The sample taken for sequencing was PBMCs or T cells enriched from blood (not recorded which).

The CDR3 region is CASKGGTVGNTEAFF. DNA for the CDR3: TGTGCCAGTAAAGGGGGGACAGTGGGGAACACTGAAGCTTTCTTT. The chain uses TRBV19 and TRBJ1-1; 7 nucleotides agree with TRBD1. The CDR3 extends over 15 amino acids. V shed 7 bases and J 1 base; nucleotides not matched to a gene: 9. Germline CDR1 is LNHDA and CDR2 is SQIVND (reference sequence).